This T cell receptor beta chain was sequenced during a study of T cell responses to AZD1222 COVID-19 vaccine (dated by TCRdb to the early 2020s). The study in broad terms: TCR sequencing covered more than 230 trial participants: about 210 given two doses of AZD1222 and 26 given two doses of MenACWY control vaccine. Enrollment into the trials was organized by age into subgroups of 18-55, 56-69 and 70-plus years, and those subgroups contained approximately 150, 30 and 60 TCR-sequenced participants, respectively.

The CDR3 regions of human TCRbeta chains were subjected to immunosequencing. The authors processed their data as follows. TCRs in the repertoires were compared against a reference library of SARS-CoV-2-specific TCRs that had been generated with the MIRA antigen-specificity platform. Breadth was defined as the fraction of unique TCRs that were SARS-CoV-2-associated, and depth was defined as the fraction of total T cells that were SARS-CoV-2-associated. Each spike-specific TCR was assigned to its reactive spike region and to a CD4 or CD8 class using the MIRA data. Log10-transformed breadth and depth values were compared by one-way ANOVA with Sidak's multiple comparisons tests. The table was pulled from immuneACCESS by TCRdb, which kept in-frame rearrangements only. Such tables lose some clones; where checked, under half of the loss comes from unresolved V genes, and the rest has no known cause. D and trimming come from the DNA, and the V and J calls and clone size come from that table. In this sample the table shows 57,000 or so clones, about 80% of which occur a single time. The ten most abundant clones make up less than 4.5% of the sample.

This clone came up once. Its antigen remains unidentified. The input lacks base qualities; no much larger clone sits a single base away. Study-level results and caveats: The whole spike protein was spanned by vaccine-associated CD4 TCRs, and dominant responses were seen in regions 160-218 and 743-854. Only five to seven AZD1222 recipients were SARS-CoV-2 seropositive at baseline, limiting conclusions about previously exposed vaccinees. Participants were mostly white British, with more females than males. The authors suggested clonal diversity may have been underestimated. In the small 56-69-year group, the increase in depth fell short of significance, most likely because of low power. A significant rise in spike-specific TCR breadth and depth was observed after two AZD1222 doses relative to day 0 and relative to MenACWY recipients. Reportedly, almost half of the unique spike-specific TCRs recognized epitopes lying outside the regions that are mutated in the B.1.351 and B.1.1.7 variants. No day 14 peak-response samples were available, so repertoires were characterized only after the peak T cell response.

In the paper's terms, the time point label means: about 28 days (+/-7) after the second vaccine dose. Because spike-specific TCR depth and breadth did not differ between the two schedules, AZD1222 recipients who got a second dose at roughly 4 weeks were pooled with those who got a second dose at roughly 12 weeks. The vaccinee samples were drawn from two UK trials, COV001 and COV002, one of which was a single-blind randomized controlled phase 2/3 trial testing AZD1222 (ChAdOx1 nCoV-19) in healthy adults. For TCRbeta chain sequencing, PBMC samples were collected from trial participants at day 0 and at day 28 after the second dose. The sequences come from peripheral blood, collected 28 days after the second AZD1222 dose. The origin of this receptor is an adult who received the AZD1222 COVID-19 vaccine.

The DNA sequence is given as TGTGCCAGCAGTTTACCTAGGAACACTGAAGCTTTCTTT. Its translation reads: CASSLPRNTEAFF. The V and J segments used are TRBV28 and TRBJ1-1; the D segment cannot be called with confidence. V lost 2 bases and J lost 1 base; the stretch between them is 5 bases long. The CDR3 contains 13 residues, cysteine and phenylalanine counted. Of all the DNA, just the CDR3 is kept, 39 bases in frame from base 1. In the germline V gene, CDR1 corresponds to MDHEN and CDR2 to SYDVKM.